This T cell receptor (beta chain) was captured by sequencing in a study of shared clonotypes between healthy human individuals. General study findings and limits: All-four-donor shared clonotypes had higher generation probabilities than non-shared clonotypes did. Read depth was anticipated to influence clonotype sharing among donors. Larger estimated richness was generally recorded for naive subsets relative to memory subsets.

TCRdb's copy holds only in-frame clones and misses some; the assay was immunoSEQ multiplex PCR. Among millions of clones listed, around 96% were seen once. The naive CD8 population came from CD45RO-negative cells selected for CCR7, without terminally differentiated effector memory CD45RA+ cells. Each of the donors was a healthy adult who was HIV-negative and had not had a recent acute infection or vaccination. This clone was detected only once. What it binds is unknown. The CDR3 loop spans 14 amino acids. The ends were cut back, 2 bases at V and 2 bases at J, with 9 bases in the middle. The germline V gene encodes CDR1 SGHDT and CDR2 YYEEEE.

What was sequenced was naive CD8+ T cells sorted from blood. The clonotype comes from a man in his late teens or twenties in good health. V is TRBV5-6 and J is TRBJ2-3, with D possibly matching TRBD2 (5 bases). The CDR3 DNA reads TGTGCCAGCAGCTTCGGGCGGGTCACAGATACGCAGTATTTT. It specifies CASSFGRVTDTQYF.